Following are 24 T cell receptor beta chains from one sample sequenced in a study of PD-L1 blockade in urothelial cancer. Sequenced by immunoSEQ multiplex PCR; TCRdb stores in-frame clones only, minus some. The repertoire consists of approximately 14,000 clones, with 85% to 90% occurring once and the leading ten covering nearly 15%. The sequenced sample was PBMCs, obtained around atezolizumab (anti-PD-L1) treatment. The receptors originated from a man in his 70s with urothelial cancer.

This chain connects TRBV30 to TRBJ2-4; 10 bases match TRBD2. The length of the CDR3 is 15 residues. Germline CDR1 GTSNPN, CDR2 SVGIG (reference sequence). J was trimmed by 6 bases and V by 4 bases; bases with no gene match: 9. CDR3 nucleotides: TGTGCCTGGACCAAAGGACTAGCGGATTCAAACATTCAGTACTTC. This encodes CAWTKGLADSNIQYF.

CDR3 bases: TGTGCCAGCAGCCTCGCGGGCACAGATACGCAGTATTTT. It translates to CASSLAGTDTQYF. The V call is TRBV5-4, the J call TRBJ2-3, with D uncertain. V was cut by 4 bases and J by 1 base, with 7 bases left in between. The CDR3 consists of 13 residues. Germline CDR1 reads SGHNT; CDR2 reads YYREEE (reference sequence).

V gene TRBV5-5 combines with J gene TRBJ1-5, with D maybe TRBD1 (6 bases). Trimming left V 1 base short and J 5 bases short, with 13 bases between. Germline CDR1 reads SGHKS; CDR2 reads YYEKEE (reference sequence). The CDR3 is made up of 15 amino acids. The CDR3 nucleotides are TGTGCCAGCAGCTTGTATTCCCAGGGGTATCAGCCCCAGCATTTT. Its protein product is CASSLYSQGYQPQHF. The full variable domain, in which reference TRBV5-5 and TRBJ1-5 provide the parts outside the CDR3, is DAGVTQSPTHLIKTRGQQVTLRCSPISGHKSVSWYQQVLGQGPQFIFQYYEKEERGRGNFPDRFSARQFPNYSSELNVNALLLGDSALYLCASSLYSQGYQPQHFGDGTRLSIL.

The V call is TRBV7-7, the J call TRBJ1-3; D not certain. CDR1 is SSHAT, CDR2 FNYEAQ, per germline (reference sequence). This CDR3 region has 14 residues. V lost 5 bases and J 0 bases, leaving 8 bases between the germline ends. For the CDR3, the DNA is TGTGCCAGCAGCCTGAGTGGCTCTGGAAACACCATATATTTT. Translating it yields CASSLSGSGNTIYF.

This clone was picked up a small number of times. CDR3 sequence (DNA): TGTGCCAGCAGCCAAGAAAGGCAGGGTTTCTACGAGCAGTACTTC. Translated: CASSQERQGFYEQYF. The chain carries TRBV4-2 and TRBJ2-7, with a possible D match to TRBD1 (5 bases). Germline V gives CDR1 LGHNA, CDR2 YNFKEQ. The CDR3 runs to 15 residues. V was shortened by 0 bases and J by 3 bases, with 12 bases between the two germline ends.

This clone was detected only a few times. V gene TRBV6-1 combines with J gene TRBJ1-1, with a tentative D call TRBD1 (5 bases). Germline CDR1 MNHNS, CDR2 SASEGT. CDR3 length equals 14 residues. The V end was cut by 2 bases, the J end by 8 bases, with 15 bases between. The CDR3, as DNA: TGTGCCAGCAGTGAACTAACAGGCTATGAGGAAGCTTTCTTT. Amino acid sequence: CASSELTGYEEAFF.

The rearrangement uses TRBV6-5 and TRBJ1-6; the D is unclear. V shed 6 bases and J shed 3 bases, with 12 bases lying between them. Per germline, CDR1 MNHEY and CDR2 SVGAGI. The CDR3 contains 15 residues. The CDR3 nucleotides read TGTGCCAGCAGCCTCGACTGGAACTATAATTCACCCCTCCACTTT. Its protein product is CASSLDWNYNSPLHF.

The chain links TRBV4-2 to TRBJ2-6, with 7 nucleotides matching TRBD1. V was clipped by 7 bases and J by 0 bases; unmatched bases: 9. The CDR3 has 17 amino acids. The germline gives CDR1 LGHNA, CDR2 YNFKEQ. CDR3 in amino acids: CASTGTEVLSGANVLTF. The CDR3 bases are TGTGCCAGCACCGGGACAGAGGTACTCTCTGGGGCCAACGTCCTGACTTTC.

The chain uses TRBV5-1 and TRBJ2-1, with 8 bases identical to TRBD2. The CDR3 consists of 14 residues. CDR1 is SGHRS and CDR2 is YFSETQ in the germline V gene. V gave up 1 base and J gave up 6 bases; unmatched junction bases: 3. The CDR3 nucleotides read TGCGCCAGCAGCTTGCAGGGGACTAGCAATGAGCAGTTCTTC. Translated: CASSLQGTSNEQFF.

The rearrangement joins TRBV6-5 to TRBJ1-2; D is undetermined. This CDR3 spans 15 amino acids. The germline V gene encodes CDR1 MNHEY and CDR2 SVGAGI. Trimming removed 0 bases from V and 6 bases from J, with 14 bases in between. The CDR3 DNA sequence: TGTGCCAGCAGTTACTCGCGGGCCACAGTGAATGGCTACACCTTC. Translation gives CASSYSRATVNGYTF.

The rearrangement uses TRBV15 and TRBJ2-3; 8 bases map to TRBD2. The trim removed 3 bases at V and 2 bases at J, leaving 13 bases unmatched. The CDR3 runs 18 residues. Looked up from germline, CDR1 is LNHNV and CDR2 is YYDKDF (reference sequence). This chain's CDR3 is CATSRASFPAGDTDTQYF. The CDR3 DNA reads TGTGCCACCAGCAGGGCGTCCTTTCCAGCGGGGGACACAGATACGCAGTATTTT.

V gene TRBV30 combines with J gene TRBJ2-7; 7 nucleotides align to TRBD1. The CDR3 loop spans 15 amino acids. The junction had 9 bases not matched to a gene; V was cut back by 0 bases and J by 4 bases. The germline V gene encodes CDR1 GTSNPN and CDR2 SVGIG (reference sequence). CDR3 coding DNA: TGTGCCTGGAGTGTGAGACAGGGTGGGGGATACGAGCAGTACTTC. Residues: CAWSVRQGGGYEQYF.

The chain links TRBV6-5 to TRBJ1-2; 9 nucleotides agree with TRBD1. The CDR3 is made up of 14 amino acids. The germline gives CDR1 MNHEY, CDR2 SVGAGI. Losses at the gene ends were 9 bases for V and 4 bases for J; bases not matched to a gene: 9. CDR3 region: CASWTGAWFYGYTF. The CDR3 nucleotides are TGTGCCAGTTGGACAGGGGCCTGGTTCTATGGCTACACCTTC.

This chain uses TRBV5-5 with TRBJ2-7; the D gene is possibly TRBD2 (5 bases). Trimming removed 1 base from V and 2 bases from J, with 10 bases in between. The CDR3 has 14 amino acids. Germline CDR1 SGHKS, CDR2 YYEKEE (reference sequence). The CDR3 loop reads CASSLWLAAYEQYF. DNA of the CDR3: TGTGCCAGCAGCTTGTGGCTAGCCGCCTACGAGCAGTACTTC.

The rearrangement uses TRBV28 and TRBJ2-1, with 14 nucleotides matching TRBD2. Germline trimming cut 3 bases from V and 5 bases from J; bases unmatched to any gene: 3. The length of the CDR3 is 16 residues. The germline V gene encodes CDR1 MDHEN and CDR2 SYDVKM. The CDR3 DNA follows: TGTGCCAGCAGTTTGGGACTAGCGGGGGAAAACAATGAGCAGTTCTTC. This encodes CASSLGLAGENNEQFF.

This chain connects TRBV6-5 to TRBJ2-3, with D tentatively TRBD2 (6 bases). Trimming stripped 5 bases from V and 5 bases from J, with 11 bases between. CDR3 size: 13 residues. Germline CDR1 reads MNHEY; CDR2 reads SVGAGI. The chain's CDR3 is CASSTPRGDTQYF. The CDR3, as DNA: TGTGCCAGCAGTACCCCGCGGGGAGATACGCAGTATTTT.

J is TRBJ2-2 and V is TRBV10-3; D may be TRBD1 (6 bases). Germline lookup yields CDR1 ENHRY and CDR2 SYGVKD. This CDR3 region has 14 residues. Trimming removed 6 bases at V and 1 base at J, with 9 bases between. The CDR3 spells CAIRPGQNTGELFF. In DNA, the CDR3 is TGTGCCATCAGACCGGGACAGAACACCGGGGAGCTGTTTTTT.

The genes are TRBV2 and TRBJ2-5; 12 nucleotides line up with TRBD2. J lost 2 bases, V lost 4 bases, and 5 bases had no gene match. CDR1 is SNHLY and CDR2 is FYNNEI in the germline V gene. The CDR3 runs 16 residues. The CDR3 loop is CASSGLAGATQETQYF. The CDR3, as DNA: TGTGCCAGCAGTGGACTAGCGGGGGCCACGCAAGAGACCCAGTACTTC. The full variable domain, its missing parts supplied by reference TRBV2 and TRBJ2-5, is EPEVTQTPSHQVTQMGQEVILRCVPISNHLYFYWYRQILGQKVEFLVSFYNNEISEKSEIFDDQFSVERPDGSNFTLKIRSTKLEDSAMYFCASSGLAGATQETQYFGPGTRLLVL.

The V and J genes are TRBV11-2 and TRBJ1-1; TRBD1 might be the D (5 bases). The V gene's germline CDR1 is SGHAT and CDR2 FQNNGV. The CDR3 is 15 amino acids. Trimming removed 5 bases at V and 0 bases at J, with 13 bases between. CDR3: CASSLTDRMNTEAFF. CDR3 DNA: TGTGCCAGCAGCCTGACAGACCGAATGAACACTGAAGCTTTCTTT.

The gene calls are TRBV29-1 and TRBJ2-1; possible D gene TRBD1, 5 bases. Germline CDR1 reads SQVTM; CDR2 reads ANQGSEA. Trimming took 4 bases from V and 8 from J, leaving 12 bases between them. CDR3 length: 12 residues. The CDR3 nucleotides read TGCAGCGTTGGTATAGGGGATGATGAGCAGTTCTTC. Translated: CSVGIGDDEQFF.

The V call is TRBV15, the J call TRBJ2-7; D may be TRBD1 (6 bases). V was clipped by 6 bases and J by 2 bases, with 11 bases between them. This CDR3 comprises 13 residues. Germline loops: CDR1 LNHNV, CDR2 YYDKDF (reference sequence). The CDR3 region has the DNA TGTGCCACCAGGAGGGACAAGACCTACGAGCAGTACTTC. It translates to CATRRDKTYEQYF. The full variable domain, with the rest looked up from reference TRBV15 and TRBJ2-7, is DAMVIQNPRYQVTQFGKPVTLSCSQTLNHNVMYWYQQKSSQAPKLLFHYYDKDFNNEADTPDNFQSRRPNTSFCFLDIRSPGLGDTAMYLCATRRDKTYEQYFGPGTRLTVT.

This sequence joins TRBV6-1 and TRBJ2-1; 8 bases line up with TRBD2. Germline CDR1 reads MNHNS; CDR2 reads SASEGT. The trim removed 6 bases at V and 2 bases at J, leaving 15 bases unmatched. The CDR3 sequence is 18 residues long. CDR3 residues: CASSEWGSGVSAYNEQFF. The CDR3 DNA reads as TGTGCCAGCAGCGAATGGGGTAGCGGGGTCAGCGCCTACAATGAGCAGTTCTTC.

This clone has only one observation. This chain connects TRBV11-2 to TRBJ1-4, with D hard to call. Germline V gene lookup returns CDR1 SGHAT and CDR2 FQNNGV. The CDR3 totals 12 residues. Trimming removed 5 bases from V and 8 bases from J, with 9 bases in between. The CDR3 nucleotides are TGTGCCAGCAGCGTGGGAGGGGAAAAACTGTTTTTT. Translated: CASSVGGEKLFF.

CDR3 sequence (DNA): TGTGCCAGCAGCTTCTTTACAGGTGATGGCTACACCTTC. Translating it yields CASSFFTGDGYTF. V gene TRBV7-9 combines with J gene TRBJ1-2; a weak D match, TRBD1 (5 bases). Germline V lookup: CDR1 SEHNR, CDR2 FQNEAQ (reference sequence). The CDR3 runs to 13 residues. Trimming shortened V by 3 bases and J by 6 bases, and 11 bases separated the two germline ends.